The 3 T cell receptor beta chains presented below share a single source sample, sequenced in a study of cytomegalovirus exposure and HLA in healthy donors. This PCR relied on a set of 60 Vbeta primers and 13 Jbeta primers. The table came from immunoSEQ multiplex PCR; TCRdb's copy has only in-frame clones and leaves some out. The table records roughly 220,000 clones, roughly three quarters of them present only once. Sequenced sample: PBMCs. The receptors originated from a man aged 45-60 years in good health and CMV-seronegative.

This CDR3 is CASSSPRRYGYTF. In nucleotides, the CDR3 is TGTGCCAGCAGTTCCCCCCGGCGGTATGGCTACACCTTC. The gene calls are TRBV6-6 and TRBJ1-2; D remains ambiguous. CDR3 size: 13 residues. V lost 4 bases and J 5 bases, leaving 11 bases between the germline ends. Germline CDR1 reads MNHNY; CDR2 reads SVGAGI (reference sequence).

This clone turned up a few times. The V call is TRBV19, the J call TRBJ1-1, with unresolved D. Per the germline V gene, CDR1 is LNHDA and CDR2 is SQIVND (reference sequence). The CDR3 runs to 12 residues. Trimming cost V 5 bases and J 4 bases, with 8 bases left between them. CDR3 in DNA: TGTGCCAGTAGTTTTGTGGCCACTGAAGCTTTCTTT. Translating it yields CASSFVATEAFF.

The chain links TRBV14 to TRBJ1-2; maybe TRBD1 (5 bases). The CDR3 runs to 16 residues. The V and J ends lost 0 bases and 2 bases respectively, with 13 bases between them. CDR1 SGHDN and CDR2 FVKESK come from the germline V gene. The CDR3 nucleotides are TGTGCCAGCAGCCAAGACCCGCGCAGGGTAAACTATGGCTACACCTTC. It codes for CASSQDPRRVNYGYTF.